The 25 T cell receptor beta chains below come from one sample, sequenced in a study of T cell repertoires in cytomegalovirus infection (dated by TCRdb to between 2018 and 2020). The treatment or condition label, read with the paper, signifies: in vitro stimulation with specific CMV peptide epitopes to enrich CMV-specific T cells. This sample was sequenced with an Illumina HiSeq 1500. TCRdb trimmed public reads at Q25 via fastp, called clones via MiXCR and kept in-frame beta chains. Each entry merges the rows of one CDR3 protein and shows their most common DNA and genes. Present in this sample are around 900,000 distinct CDR3 sequences, 30% to 40% of which were seen just once. The ten biggest clones cover about an eighth of the sample. These receptors have no known antigen. The sequences come from cultured CD8+ T cells from PBMCs, collected from culture after CMV antigen stimulation. These receptors all stem from a human donor in good health (CMV status not recorded). Some clones in this sample may be carry-over from other donors' samples.

This clonotype was counted between two and nine times. This chain joins TRBV7-2 and TRBJ1-2; 7 nucleotides line up with TRBD1. The CDR3 consists of 16 residues. V lost 1 base to trimming and J lost 4 bases; unmatched junction nucleotides: 9. Germline CDR1 is SGHTA and CDR2 is FQGNSA. The CDR3 spells CASSLDVQGLLYGYTF. In nucleotides, the CDR3 is TGTGCCAGCAGCTTAGACGTACAGGGGCTTCTCTATGGCTACACCTTC.

This clonotype was observed a few times. V and J are TRBV7-2 and TRBJ2-1, with TRBD2 identical over 11 bases. The CDR3 has 16 amino acids. Trimming cost V 2 bases and J 5 bases; bases outside gene matches: 5. Per germline, CDR1 SGHTA and CDR2 FQGNSA. Written as DNA, the CDR3 is TGTGCCAGCAGCTTAAGTCTAGCGGGGGGCCACAATGAGCAGTTCTTC. Translating gives CASSLSLAGGHNEQFF.

This clonotype turned up a few times. The rearrangement uses TRBV12-3 or TRBV12-4 and TRBJ1-1; D possibly corresponds to TRBD1 (5 bases). The CDR3 consists of 17 residues. V lost 5 bases, J lost 0 bases, and 19 bases lay in between. The DNA of the CDR3 is TGTGCCAGCAGTCCCCCGGACATTTTGGGAATGAACACTGAAGCTTTCTTT. Protein: CASSPPDILGMNTEAFF.

The V and J genes are TRBV27 and TRBJ2-3; 10 bases are shared with TRBD2. The CDR3 extends over 16 amino acids. Trimming took 6 bases from V and 4 from J; bases not matched to a gene: 10. Germline assignment: CDR1 MNHEY and CDR2 SMNVEV (reference sequence). The CDR3 protein is CASSPTSGFQADTQYF. The CDR3, as DNA: TGTGCCAGCAGCCCGACTAGCGGGTTTCAGGCAGATACGCAGTATTTT.

This chain joins TRBV6-1 and TRBJ1-4, with no clear D. The CDR3 loop spans 13 amino acids. Trimming took 1 base from V and 7 from J, leaving 7 bases between them. In germline, CDR1 is MNHNS, CDR2 SASEGT. CDR3 coding DNA: TGTGCCAGCAGTGAAGTGGCCGGTGAAAAACTGTTTTTT. Encoded protein: CASSEVAGEKLFF.

Remarks on this clonotype: Lacking the conserved final phenylalanine or tryptophan, this CDR3 likely reflects a read error. J is TRBJ2-7 and V is TRBV11-2; a possible D gene is TRBD1 (5 bases). V was pared by 6 bases and J by 3 bases, with 9 bases between. The CDR3 runs to 12 residues. CDR1 and CDR2 from the germline V gene are SGHAT and FQNNGV. The CDR3 loop is CASSDSNYEQYA. The CDR3, as DNA: TGTGCCAGCAGTGACAGCAACTACGAGCAGTACGCC.

This clonotype showed up just once. This chain joins TRBV12-3 or TRBV12-4 and TRBJ1-5, with TRBD1 matching over 10 bases. V lost 5 bases and J lost 7; bases outside the gene matches: 11. The length of the CDR3 is 16 residues. The CDR3 nucleotides are TGTGCCAGCAGTAACCCCGGACAGGGGGGATGGCAGCCCCAGCATTTT. Translation gives CASSNPGQGGWQPQHF.

This clonotype was counted only a few times. This chain connects TRBV20-1 to TRBJ2-7; D perhaps matches TRBD1 (5 bases). V lost 1 base and J 1 base, leaving 8 bases between the germline ends. Looked up from germline, CDR1 is DFQATT and CDR2 is SNEGSKA (reference sequence). The CDR3 consists of 13 residues. CDR3 bases: TGCAGTGCTAGAGTGCAGGGTTCCTACGAGCAGTACTTC. Translation gives CSARVQGSYEQYF.

This clonotype showed up just a few times. The rearrangement links TRBV20-1 to TRBJ2-7; no clear D gene. Germline CDR1 DFQATT, CDR2 SNEGSKA (reference sequence). The CDR3 is 13 amino acids. Deletions cut 2 bases from V and 3 bases from J, with 11 bases between. In DNA, the CDR3 is TGCAGTGCTAGAATGACGACGGGCTACGAGCAGTACGTC. Its protein is CSARMTTGYEQYV.

The rearrangement links TRBV7-2 to TRBJ2-2; 7 bases are shared with TRBD2. The CDR3 covers 16 residues. Germline lookup yields CDR1 SGHTA and CDR2 FQGNSA. V gave up 5 bases and J gave up 6 bases; unmatched junction bases: 12. CDR3 residues: CASSINWDYFAGELFF. The CDR3 DNA is TGTGCCAGCAGCATAAATTGGGACTATTTCGCCGGGGAGCTGTTTTTT.

The gene calls are TRBV5-5 and TRBJ2-3; a weak D match, TRBD2 (6 bases). The germline CDR1 and CDR2 sequences are SGHKS and YYEKEE (reference sequence). This CDR3 contains 14 residues. Trimming cost V 3 bases and J 2 bases, with 10 bases left between them. This CDR3 reads CASSWGGATDTQYF. The CDR3 DNA reads TGTGCCAGCAGCTGGGGCGGGGCCACAGATACGCAGTATTTT.

This clonotype has just a few counts. This sequence joins TRBV7-9 and TRBJ2-3; D is perhaps TRBD1 (8 bases). This CDR3 contains 16 residues. CDR1 and CDR2 from the germline V gene are SEHNR and FQNEAQ (reference sequence). V lost 5 bases to trimming and J lost 2 bases, with 17 bases between them. CDR3 DNA sequence: TGTGCCAGCAGCCCCCGGACAGGGAGGGACACAGATACGCAGTATTTT. It translates to CASSPRTGRDTDTQYF. Supplemented by reference TRBV7-9 and TRBJ2-3, the full variable domain reads DTGVSQNPRHKITKRGQNVTFRCDPISEHNRLYWYRQTLGQGPEFLTYFQNEAQLEKSRLLSDRFSAERPKGSFSTLEIQRTEQGDSAMYLCASSPRTGRDTDTQYFGPGTRLTVL.

This clonotype was detected ten times or more. This chain links TRBV7-2 with TRBJ2-3, with 7 positions matching TRBD2. Trimming at V came to 2 bases and at J to 4 bases, leaving 6 bases not matched to a gene. Germline CDR1 and CDR2: SGHTA and FQGNSA. The CDR3 has 15 amino acids. CDR3 nucleotide sequence: TGTGCCAGCAGCTTATCGGGGGGAAGGGCAGATACGCAGTATTTT. It translates to CASSLSGGRADTQYF.

The DNA of the CDR3 is TGTGCCAGCAGGGAGGGCCTAGCGGGGGGGCCAGGTGAGCAGTTCTTC. It specifies CASREGLAGGPGEQFF. This chain uses TRBV12-3 or TRBV12-4 with TRBJ2-1, with 12 bases lining up with TRBD2. J was trimmed by 9 bases and V by 6 bases; bases with no gene match: 12. The length of the CDR3 is 16 residues.

This clonotype was observed a handful of times. V gene TRBV19 combines with J gene TRBJ2-7, with 9 positions matching TRBD1. After removal of 5 bases from V and 6 bases from J, the junction contained 5 bases not matched to a gene. Germline loops: CDR1 LNHDA, CDR2 SQIVND (reference sequence). The CDR3 consists of 13 residues. Written as DNA, the CDR3 is TGTGCCAGTAGTCCCGGACAGGGGCTCGAGCAGTACGTC. It encodes CASSPGQGLEQYV.

The chain employs TRBV24-1 and TRBJ2-2; 7 positions agree with TRBD2. This CDR3 has 14 residues. J lost 6 bases, V lost 4 bases, and 4 bases had no gene match. Germline-derived CDR1 and CDR2 are KGHDR and SFDVKD. DNA for the CDR3: TGTGCCACCAGTGAACTAGCGTTCTCCGGGGAGCTGTTTTTT. Translating gives CATSELAFSGELFF.

CDR3 residues: CASGETYEQYF. The CDR3 region has the DNA TGTGCCAGCGGGGAAACCTACGAGCAGTACTTC. This sequence joins TRBV27 and TRBJ2-7; D unresolved. Trimming removed 8 bases at V and 2 bases at J, with 7 bases between. Germline V lookup: CDR1 MNHEY, CDR2 SMNVEV (reference sequence). The length of the CDR3 is 11 residues.

The chain uses TRBV7-6 and TRBJ1-6; D perhaps matches TRBD1 (6 bases). Trimming cost V 1 base and J 10 bases, with 11 bases left between them. The length of the CDR3 is 14 residues. CDR1 and CDR2 from the germline V gene are SGHVS and FNYEAQ. The CDR3 nucleotides read TGTGCCAGCAGCTTAGGACAGGTAGAGTCACCCCTCCACTTT. Encoded protein: CASSLGQVESPLHF. The variable domain in full, completed from reference TRBV7-6 and TRBJ1-6, reads GAGVSQSPRYKVTKRGQDVALRCDPISGHVSLYWYRQALGQGPEFLTYFNYEAQQDKSGLPNDRFSAERPEGSISTLTIQRTEQRDSAMYRCASSLGQVESPLHFGNGTRLTVT.

The V gene is TRBV4-3, the J gene TRBJ2-2; D not resolved. Trimming removed 1 base from V and 3 bases from J, with 6 bases in between. The CDR3 spans 14 residues. From germline, CDR1 is LGHNA and CDR2 YSLEER. The CDR3 sequence is CASSQAQDTGELFF. The CDR3 nucleotides are TGCGCCAGCAGCCAAGCCCAGGACACCGGGGAGCTGTTTTTT.

V gene TRBV19 combines with J gene TRBJ2-1; TRBD1 might be the D (5 bases). The CDR3 runs 13 residues. CDR1 LNHDA and CDR2 SQIVND come from the germline V gene (reference sequence). The ends were cut back, 5 bases at V and 6 bases at J, with 11 bases in the middle. The CDR3 is CASSPQGPNEQFF. Here the CDR3 DNA reads TGTGCCAGTAGTCCTCAGGGTCCCAATGAGCAGTTCTTC.

The chain joins TRBV6-1 to TRBJ1-6; possible D gene TRBD1, 5 bases. The V gene lost 8 bases and the J gene lost 5 bases, with 16 bases spanning the gap. The germline V gene encodes CDR1 MNHNS and CDR2 SASEGT. The CDR3 sequence is 15 residues long. The CDR3 DNA is TGTGCCAGCGAAGATCCGGGACGGAATAATTCACCCCTCCACTTT. This codes for CASEDPGRNNSPLHF.

DNA for the CDR3: TGTGCCAGCTCAGCCTCCGCGTTATTACAGGGGTACAATGAGCAGTTCTTC. This translates into CASSASALLQGYNEQFF. The chain is built from TRBV18 and TRBJ2-1, with 7 bases fitting TRBD1. The germline gives CDR1 KGHSH, CDR2 LQKENI. CDR3 size: 17 residues. The J segment lost 4 bases and the V segment lost 5 bases, leaving 14 bases of the junction unmatched.

This clonotype was observed a few times. The genes are TRBV7-9 and TRBJ1-2; a possible D gene is TRBD1 (5 bases). V was trimmed by 5 bases and J by 0 bases, leaving 13 bases between them. Germline assignment: CDR1 SEHNR and CDR2 FQNEAQ (reference sequence). The CDR3 covers 15 residues. CDR3 sequence: CASSTTASANYGYTF. The CDR3 DNA reads TGTGCCAGCAGCACGACAGCATCCGCTAACTATGGCTACACCTTC.

The chain recombines TRBV4-2 with TRBJ1-4; possible D gene TRBD1, 6 bases. Germline values: CDR1 LGHNA, CDR2 YNFKEQ. This CDR3 contains 15 residues. Trimming left V 0 bases short and J 6 bases short, with 11 bases between. This CDR3 reads CASSQDVGADEKLFF. CDR3 sequence (DNA): TGTGCCAGCAGCCAAGATGTGGGGGCGGATGAAAAACTGTTTTTT.

The rearrangement uses TRBV28 and TRBJ2-1; 12 nucleotides align to TRBD2. The CDR3 totals 16 residues. The germline CDR1 and CDR2 sequences are MDHEN and SYDVKM. V was pared by 3 bases and J by 8 bases, with 8 bases of the junction left unmatched. The CDR3 reads CASSLGLAGGIDEQFF. CDR3 DNA sequence: TGTGCCAGCAGTTTGGGCCTAGCGGGGGGGATAGATGAGCAGTTCTTC.